The 16 T cell receptor beta chains in this list originate from one sample, sequenced in a study of OX40 agonist ivuxolimab in advanced cancers. Assay used: immunoSEQ multiplex PCR; TCRdb lists only in-frame clones, some missing. Here the sample spans tens of thousands of clones, approximately 90% being singletons. Material: CD4+ or CD8+ T cells sorted from blood, obtained in a trial of the OX40 agonist ivuxolimab. The receptors derive from an adult with an advanced solid tumor such as melanoma, head and neck, liver or kidney cancer.

The rearrangement links TRBV5-4 to TRBJ2-3; TRBD2 might be the D (6 bases). The CDR3 has 15 amino acids. V lost 3 bases, J lost 1 base, and 12 bases lay in between. Per the germline V gene, CDR1 is SGHNT and CDR2 is YYREEE (reference sequence). The CDR3 protein is CASSSGGVGTDTQYF. The CDR3 region has the DNA TGTGCCAGCAGCTCCGGCGGGGTCGGCACAGATACGCAGTATTTT.

The V gene is TRBV6-5, the J gene TRBJ1-5, with TRBD1 matching 7 bases. V gave up 6 bases and J gave up 7 bases; unmatched junction bases: 9. CDR3 length: 14 amino acids. CDR1 and CDR2 (germline): MNHEY, SVGAGI. The CDR3 here is CASSLDRWRQPQHF. The CDR3 DNA reads TGTGCCAGCAGCCTGGACAGGTGGAGGCAGCCCCAGCATTTT.

The rearrangement uses TRBV7-6 and TRBJ2-2; TRBD2 agrees at 8 bases. CDR1 is SGHVS and CDR2 is FNYEAQ in the germline V gene. The CDR3 contains 17 residues. Trimming cost V 3 bases and J 6 bases; bases outside gene matches: 12. For the CDR3, the DNA is TGTGCCAGCAGCTTCTTGGGGGGACTAGGAGGGCCCGGGGAGCTGTTTTTT. Encoded protein: CASSFLGGLGGPGELFF. Using reference TRBV7-6 and TRBJ2-2 for the parts outside the CDR3, the full variable domain is GAGVSQSPRYKVTKRGQDVALRCDPISGHVSLYWYRQALGQGPEFLTYFNYEAQQDKSGLPNDRFSAERPEGSISTLTIQRTEQRDSAMYRCASSFLGGLGGPGELFFGEGSRLTVL.

V is TRBV5-6 and J is TRBJ1-4; unclear D gene. V shed 3 bases and J shed 8 bases, with 11 bases lying between them. Germline loops: CDR1 SGHDT, CDR2 YYEEEE. The length of the CDR3 is 13 residues. This CDR3 is CASSSRRAEKLFF. The DNA of the CDR3 is TGTGCCAGCAGCTCGCGACGGGCAGAAAAACTGTTTTTT.

The rearrangement uses TRBV7-2 and TRBJ1-2; D remains ambiguous. Germline lookup yields CDR1 SGHTA and CDR2 FQGNSA. The ends were cut back, 1 base at V and 4 bases at J, with 13 bases in the middle. CDR3 size: 15 residues. The DNA for the CDR3 is TGTGCCAGCAGCTTAGAAATCTACTCCGGCTATGGCTACACCTTC. Translation gives CASSLEIYSGYGYTF. The full variable domain, its missing parts supplied by reference TRBV7-2 and TRBJ1-2, is GAGVSQSPSNKVTEKGKDVELRCDPISGHTALYWYRQSLGQGLEFLIYFQGNSAPDKSGLPSDRFSAERTGGSVSTLTIQRTQQEDSAVYLCASSLEIYSGYGYTFGSGTRLTVV.

The V gene is TRBV25-1, the J gene TRBJ1-4; 9 bases line up with TRBD1. Trimming took 3 bases from V and 2 from J; bases not matched to a gene: 7. Looked up from germline, CDR1 is MGHDK and CDR2 is SYGVNS. There are 17 residues in the CDR3. CDR3 amino acids: CASSDQQGAQTNEKLFF. In DNA form, the CDR3 reads TGTGCCAGCAGTGACCAACAGGGGGCGCAGACTAATGAAAAACTGTTTTTT.

V usage is TRBV10-3 and J usage is TRBJ2-7, with 7 bases lining up with TRBD2. The CDR3 covers 11 residues. The V gene end was trimmed by 10 bases and the J gene end by 3 bases; junction bases not matched to a gene: 3. Germline CDR1 and CDR2: ENHRY and SYGVKD. CDR3 residues: CATRDYYEQYF. The DNA for the CDR3 is TGTGCCACTCGGGACTACTACGAGCAGTACTTC.

The chain is built from TRBV19 and TRBJ2-2; the D gene is possibly TRBD2 (6 bases). The CDR3 sequence is 14 residues long. CDR1 and CDR2 from the germline V gene are LNHDA and SQIVND (reference sequence). The germline V and J ends were trimmed by 5 bases and 9 bases, with 16 bases remaining between them. The CDR3 loop is CASSLGLGIRELFF. CDR3 nucleotide sequence: TGTGCCAGTAGTCTGGGACTGGGAATAAGGGAGCTGTTTTTT.

The chain recombines TRBV30 with TRBJ2-2; D is unclear. Germline lookup yields CDR1 GTSNPN and CDR2 SVGIG (reference sequence). The CDR3 extends over 13 amino acids. V lost 5 bases, J lost 6 bases, and 13 bases lay in between. The chain's CDR3 is CAWSRVEAGELFF. DNA of the CDR3: TGTGCCTGGTCCCGGGTTGAAGCCGGGGAGCTGTTTTTT.

The table lists this clone with a count of one. The chain joins TRBV5-1 to TRBJ2-3; 11 bases fit TRBD2. Trimming took 0 bases from V and 8 from J; bases not matched to a gene: 11. Germline V lookup: CDR1 SGHRS, CDR2 YFSETQ. This CDR3 region has 17 residues. CDR3 protein: CASSLGLAGGSDSTQYF. The CDR3 nucleotides read TGCGCCAGCAGCTTGGGCCTAGCGGGAGGCAGTGATAGTACGCAGTATTTT.

This clone was seen just once. The chain has TRBV4-1 and TRBJ2-7; D is ambiguous. The germline gives CDR1 MGHRA, CDR2 YSYEKL. V lost 4 bases and J lost 2, with 15 bases in between. The length of the CDR3 is 15 residues. CDR3 nucleotide sequence: TGCGCCAGCAGCCCAACCGAGACAAGAGCCTACGAGCAGTACTTC. It translates to CASSPTETRAYEQYF.

This clone was seen only once. The DNA of the CDR3 is TGTGCCAGCAGCCCCCTCGGGACTAGCGGTCCCTACGAGCAGTACTTC. Its translation: CASSPLGTSGPYEQYF. The rearrangement uses TRBV9 and TRBJ2-7; 11 nucleotides match TRBD2. J was trimmed by 2 bases and V by 4 bases; bases with no gene match: 8. This CDR3 spans 16 amino acids. CDR1 SGDLS and CDR2 YYNGEE come from the germline V gene.

The chain joins TRBV28 to TRBJ2-7, with a weak D call TRBD2 (7 bases). CDR1 and CDR2 from the germline V gene are MDHEN and SYDVKM. V lost 5 bases, J lost 4 bases, and 21 bases lay in between. The CDR3 runs 16 residues. The CDR3 nucleotides are TGTGCCAGCAGTATAGGCAAGGGGGGGGGAGTTTACGAGCAGTACTTC. Translating it yields CASSIGKGGGVYEQYF.

The V call is TRBV12-1, the J call TRBJ2-7; the DNA was not compared with TRBD2, the D call given in the table. TRBV12-1 is shown as a pseudogene. There are 15 residues in the CDR3. CDR3 in amino acids: CASSIPQRDPYEQYF. For the CDR3, the DNA is TGTGCCAGCAGCATCCCCCAGCGGGACCCCTACGAGCAGTACTTC.

This rearrangement joins TRBV5-1 to TRBJ2-7, with D possibly TRBD1 on 6 matching bases. This CDR3 has 15 residues. V gave up 0 bases and J gave up 6 bases, with 16 bases separating them. The germline V gene has CDR1 SGHRS and CDR2 YFSETQ. The DNA of the CDR3 is TGCGCCAGCAGCTTGGAAGGGGGTAGAGGCGGCGAGCAGTACTTC. Amino acids: CASSLEGGRGGEQYF.

This chain uses TRBV4-1 with TRBJ2-7, with 7 bases that match TRBD2. This CDR3 has 15 residues. Germline CDR1 reads MGHRA; CDR2 reads YSYEKL. J gave up 5 bases and V 1 base, and 8 bases lay outside the gene matches. The CDR3 DNA is TGCGCCAGCAGCCAAGTTACGCGGGAGCCCAACGAGCAGTACTTC. The encoded protein is CASSQVTREPNEQYF.